This T cell receptor beta chain was identified during a study of blood T cell repertoires in COVID-19. The wider study: Some COVID-19 samples were acute and others convalescent; all came from the United States, Italy and Spain. PBMCs, B-cell-depleted T cells, or T cells were the source of the cDNA or gDNA that made up the material.

This clone was detected once. J was trimmed by 2 bases and V by 3 bases; bases with no gene match: 3. This CDR3 is 15 amino acids long. The germline V gene has CDR1 SGDLS and CDR2 YYNGEE. Followed longitudinally, the Seattle patients had been enrolled during active infection. Source study methods: Using reference gene primer amplification, nucleated cell counts were estimated. Sequenced by immunoSEQ multiplex PCR; TCRdb stores in-frame clones only, minus some. V and J calls and clone size are those listed in that table; D and trimming were worked out from the DNA. Of fewer than 300,000 clones listed, approximately 90% are singletons.

The origin of this receptor is a young woman with COVID-19, enrolled during active disease. The sequencing input was peripheral blood. The chain employs TRBV9 and TRBJ2-7; TRBD2 matches at 12 bases. The CDR3 DNA is TGTGCCAGCAGCGGTGGACTAGCGGGAACCTACGAGCAGTACTTC. Its protein is CASSGGLAGTYEQYF.